This T cell receptor beta chain originates from a study of blood T cell repertoires in COVID-19. Clones were read by immunoSEQ multiplex PCR, and TCRdb kept only the in-frame ones, dropping some. The table includes 45,000 to 50,000 clones, about 83% detected once. The CDR3 covers 15 residues. Germline assignment: CDR1 SGHTA and CDR2 FQGTGA. V lost 5 bases to trimming and J lost 0 bases; unmatched junction nucleotides: 5. Sequencing was carried out using peripheral blood. This chain connects TRBV7-3 to TRBJ2-3; 7 nucleotides match TRBD2. The TCR sequence derives from a woman aged 60-75 years with acute or convalescent COVID-19. The CDR3 sequence is CASSQSGGSTDTQYF. The CDR3 DNA sequence: TGTGCCAGCAGCCAATCCGGGGGGAGCACAGATACGCAGTATTTT. Together with reference TRBV7-3 and TRBJ2-3, the CDR3 gives the full variable domain: GAGVSQTPSNKVTEKGKYVELRCDPISGHTALYWYRQSLGQGPEFLIYFQGTGAADDSGLPNDRFFAVRPEGSVSTLKIQRTERGDSAVYLCASSQSGGSTDTQYFGPGTRLTVL.